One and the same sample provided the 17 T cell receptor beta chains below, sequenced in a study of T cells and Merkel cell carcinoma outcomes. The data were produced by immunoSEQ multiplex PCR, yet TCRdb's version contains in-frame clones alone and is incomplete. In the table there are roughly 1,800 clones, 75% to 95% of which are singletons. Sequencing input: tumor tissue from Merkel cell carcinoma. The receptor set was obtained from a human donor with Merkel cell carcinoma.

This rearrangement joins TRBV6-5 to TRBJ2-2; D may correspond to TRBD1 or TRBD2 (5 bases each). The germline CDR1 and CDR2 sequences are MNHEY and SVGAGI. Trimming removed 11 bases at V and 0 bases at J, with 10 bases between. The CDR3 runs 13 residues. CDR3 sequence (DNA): TGTGCCTGTGGGGACCCGAACACCGGGGAGCTGTTTTTT. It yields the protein CACGDPNTGELFF.

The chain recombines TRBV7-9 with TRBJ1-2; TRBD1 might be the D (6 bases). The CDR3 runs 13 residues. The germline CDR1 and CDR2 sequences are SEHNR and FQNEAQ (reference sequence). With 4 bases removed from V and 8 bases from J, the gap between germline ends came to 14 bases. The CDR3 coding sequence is TGTGCCAGCAGCTACGACGGGGGCTGGGGCTACACCTTC. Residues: CASSYDGGWGYTF.

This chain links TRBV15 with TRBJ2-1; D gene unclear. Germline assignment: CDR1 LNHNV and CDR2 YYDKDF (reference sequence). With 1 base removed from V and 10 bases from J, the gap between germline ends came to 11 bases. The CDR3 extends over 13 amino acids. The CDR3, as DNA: TGTGCCACCAGCAGAGTATCAACGGACGAGCAGTTCTTC. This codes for CATSRVSTDEQFF. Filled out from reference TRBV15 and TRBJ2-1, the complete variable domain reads DAMVIQNPRYQVTQFGKPVTLSCSQTLNHNVMYWYQQKSSQAPKLLFHYYDKDFNNEADTPDNFQSRRPNTSFCFLDIRSPGLGDTAMYLCATSRVSTDEQFFGPGTRLTVL.

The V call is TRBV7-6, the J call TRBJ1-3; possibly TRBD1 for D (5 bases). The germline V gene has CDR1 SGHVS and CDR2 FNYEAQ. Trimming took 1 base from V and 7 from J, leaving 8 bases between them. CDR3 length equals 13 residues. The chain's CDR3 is CASSLGGSNTIYF. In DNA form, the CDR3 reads TGTGCCAGCAGCTTAGGGGGGTCGAACACCATATATTTT.

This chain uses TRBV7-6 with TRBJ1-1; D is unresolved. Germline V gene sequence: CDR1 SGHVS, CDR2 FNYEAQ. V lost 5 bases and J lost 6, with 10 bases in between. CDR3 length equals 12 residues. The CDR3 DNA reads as TGTGCCAGCAGCCTTATTGGGGCTGAAGCTTTCTTT. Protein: CASSLIGAEAFF.

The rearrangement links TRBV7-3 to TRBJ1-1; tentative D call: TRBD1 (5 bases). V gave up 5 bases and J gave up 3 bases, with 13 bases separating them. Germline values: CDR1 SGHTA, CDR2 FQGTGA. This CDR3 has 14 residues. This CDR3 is CASSLRGRDTEAFF. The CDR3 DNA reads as TGTGCCAGCAGCCTTCGGGGGAGGGACACTGAAGCTTTCTTT.

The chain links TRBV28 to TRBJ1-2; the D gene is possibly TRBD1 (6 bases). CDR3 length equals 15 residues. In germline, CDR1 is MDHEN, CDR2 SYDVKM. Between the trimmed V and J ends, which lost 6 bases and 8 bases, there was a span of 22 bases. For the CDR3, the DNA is TGTGCCAGCAGCTATACTAATGGGGGCTCATCGGGCTACACCTTC. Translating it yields CASSYTNGGSSGYTF.

CDR3 region: CASSRQGSYEQYF. CDR3 DNA: TGTGCCAGCAGCAGACAGGGGTCCTACGAGCAGTACTTC. The V and J genes are TRBV5-6 and TRBJ2-7, with TRBD1 identical over 8 bases. The CDR3 has 13 residues. Germline trimming cut 4 bases from V and 1 base from J; bases unmatched to any gene: 1. The germline V gene encodes CDR1 SGHDT and CDR2 YYEEEE. Complete variable domain (other parts from reference TRBV5-6 and TRBJ2-7): DAGVTQSPTHLIKTRGQQVTLRCSPKSGHDTVSWYQQALGQGPQFIFQYYEEEERQRGNFPDRFSGHQFPNYSSELNVNALLLGDSALYLCASSRQGSYEQYFGPGTRLTVT.

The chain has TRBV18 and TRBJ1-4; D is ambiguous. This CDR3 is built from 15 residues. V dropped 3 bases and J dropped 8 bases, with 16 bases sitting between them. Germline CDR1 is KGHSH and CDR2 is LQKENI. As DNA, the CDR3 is TGTGCCAGCTCACCGTCATTCCAGGACCGGGAAAAACTGTTTTTT. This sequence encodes CASSPSFQDREKLFF.

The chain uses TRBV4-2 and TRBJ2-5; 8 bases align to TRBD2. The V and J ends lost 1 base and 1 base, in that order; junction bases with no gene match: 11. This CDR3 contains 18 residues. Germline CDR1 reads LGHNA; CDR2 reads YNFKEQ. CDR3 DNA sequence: TGTGCCAGCAGCCAAGTGGGCCGGGGGGGGGTAATCCAAGAGACCCAGTACTTC. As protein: CASSQVGRGGVIQETQYF.

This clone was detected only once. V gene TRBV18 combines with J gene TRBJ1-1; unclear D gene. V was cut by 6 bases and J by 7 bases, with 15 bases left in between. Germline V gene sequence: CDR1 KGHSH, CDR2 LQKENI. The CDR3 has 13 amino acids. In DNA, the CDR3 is TGTGCCAGCTCCGCGAGCGCGCGGAATGAAGCTTTCTTT. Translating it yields CASSASARNEAFF.

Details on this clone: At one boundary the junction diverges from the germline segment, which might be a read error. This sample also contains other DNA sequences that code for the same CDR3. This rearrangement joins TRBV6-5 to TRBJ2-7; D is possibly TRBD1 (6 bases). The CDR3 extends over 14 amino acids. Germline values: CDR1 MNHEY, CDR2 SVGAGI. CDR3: CASSYSYRAKEQYF. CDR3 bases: TGTGCCAGCAGTTACTCCTACAGGGCGAAAGAGCAATACTTC.

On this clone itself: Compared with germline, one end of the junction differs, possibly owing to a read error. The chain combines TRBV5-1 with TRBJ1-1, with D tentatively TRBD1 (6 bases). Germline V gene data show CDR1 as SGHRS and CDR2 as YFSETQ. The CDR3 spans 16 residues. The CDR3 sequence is CASSLRPGGWGTEAFF. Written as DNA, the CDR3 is TGCGCTAGCAGCTTACGTCCGGGGGGCTGGGGCACTGAAGCTTTCTTT.

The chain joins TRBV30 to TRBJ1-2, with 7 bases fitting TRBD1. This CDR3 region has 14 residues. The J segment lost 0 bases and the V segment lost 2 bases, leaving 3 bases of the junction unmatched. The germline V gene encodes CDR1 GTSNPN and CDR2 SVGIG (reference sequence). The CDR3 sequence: CAWSRDRTNYGYTF. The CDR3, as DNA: TGTGCCTGGAGTCGGGACAGAACTAACTATGGCTACACCTTC.

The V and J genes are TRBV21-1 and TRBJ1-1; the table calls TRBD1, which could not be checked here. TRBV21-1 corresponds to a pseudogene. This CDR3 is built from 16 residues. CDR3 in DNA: TGTGCCAGCAGCAAAAAATGGCCAGGGAAGGAGACTGAAGCTTTCTTT. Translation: CASSKKWPGKETEAFF.

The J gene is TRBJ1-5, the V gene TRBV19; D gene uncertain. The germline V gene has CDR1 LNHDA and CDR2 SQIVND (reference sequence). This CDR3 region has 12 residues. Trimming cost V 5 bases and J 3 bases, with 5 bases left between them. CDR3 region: CASSRNNQPQHF. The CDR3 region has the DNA TGTGCCAGTAGTCGGAACAATCAGCCCCAGCATTTT.

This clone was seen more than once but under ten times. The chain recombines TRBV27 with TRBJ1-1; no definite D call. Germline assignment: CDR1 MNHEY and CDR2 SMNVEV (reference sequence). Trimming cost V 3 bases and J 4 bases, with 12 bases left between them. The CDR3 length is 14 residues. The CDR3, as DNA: TGTGCCAGCAGTTTCGGCAGCTGGGGCACTGAAGCTTTCTTT. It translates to CASSFGSWGTEAFF.